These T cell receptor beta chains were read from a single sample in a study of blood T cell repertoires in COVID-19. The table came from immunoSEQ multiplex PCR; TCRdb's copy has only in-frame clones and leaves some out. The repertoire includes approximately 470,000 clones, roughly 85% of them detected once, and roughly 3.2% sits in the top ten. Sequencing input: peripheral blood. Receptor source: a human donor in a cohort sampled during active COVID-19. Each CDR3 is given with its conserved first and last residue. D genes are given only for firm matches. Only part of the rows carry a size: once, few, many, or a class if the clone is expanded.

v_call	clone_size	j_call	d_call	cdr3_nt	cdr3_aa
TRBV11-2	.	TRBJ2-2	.	TGTGCCAGCAGCCCTATTAGAAACACCGGGGAGCTGTTTTTT	CASSPIRNTGELFF
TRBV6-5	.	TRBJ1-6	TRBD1	TGTGCCAGCAGTTGGTTGGGGACAGGGACGACACCCCTCCACTTT	CASSWLGTGTTPLHF
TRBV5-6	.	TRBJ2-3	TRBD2	TGTGCCAGCAGCTTAACGGGACTACTCACAGATACGCAGTATTTT	CASSLTGLLTDTQYF
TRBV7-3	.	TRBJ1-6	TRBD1	TGTGCCAGCAGCAGGGGACAGGGGAATAATTCACCCCTCCACTTT	CASSRGQGNNSPLHF
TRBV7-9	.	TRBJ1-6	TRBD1	TGTGCCAGCAGCACACGTCGGACAGGGTCTACTACACCCCTCCACTTT	CASSTRRTGSTTPLHF
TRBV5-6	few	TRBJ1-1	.	TGTGCCAGCAATTCTGAGGGTTTGGGCACTGAAGCTTTCTTT	CASNSEGLGTEAFF
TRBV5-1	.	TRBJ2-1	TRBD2	TGCGCCAGCAGCTTACCTAGCGGGAGACGCGATGAGCAGTTCTTC	CASSLPSGRRDEQFF
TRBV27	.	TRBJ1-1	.	TGTGCCAGCAAATCCCCCGGAGGGAACACTGAAGCTTTCTTT	CASKSPGGNTEAFF
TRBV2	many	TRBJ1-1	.	TGTGCCAGCAGCAACGAGGGGAGGACTGAAGCTTTCTTT	CASSNEGRTEAFF
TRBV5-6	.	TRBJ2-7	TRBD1	TGTGCCAGCAGTTTTACAGGGGGCGACGAGCAGTACTTC	CASSFTGGDEQYF
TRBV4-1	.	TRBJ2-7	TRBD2	TGCGCCAGCAGCCAAGGGGGGATCGGTGGAGCGGGAGGAAACCCATACGAGCAGTACTTC	CASSQGGIGGAGGNPYEQYF
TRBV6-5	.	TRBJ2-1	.	TGTGCCAGCAACCCGGGAATAAGCTCCTACAATGAGCAGTTCTTC	CASNPGISSYNEQFF
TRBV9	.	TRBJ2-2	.	TGTGCCAGCAGCCCGGGACTGTTGGGGACCGGGGAGCTGTTTTTT	CASSPGLLGTGELFF
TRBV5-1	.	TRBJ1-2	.	TGCGCCAGCAGCTTCAAACAGGGTTGGGAGAACTATGGCTACACCTTC	CASSFKQGWENYGYTF
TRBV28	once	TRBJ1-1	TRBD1	TGTGCCAGCAGTTTATTCCCAGGGGGTTCGACTGAAGCTTTCTTT	CASSLFPGGSTEAFF
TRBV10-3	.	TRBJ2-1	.	TGTGCCATCAGCCGGGAGCGGCCCTACAATGAGCAGTTCTTC	CAISRERPYNEQFF
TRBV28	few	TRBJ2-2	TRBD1	TGTGCCAGCAAACCAGGGGGAGCGAACACCGGGGAGCTGTTTTTT	CASKPGGANTGELFF
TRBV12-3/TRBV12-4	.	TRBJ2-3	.	TGTGCCAGCAGTCTAGGGGCCACAGATACGCAGTATTTT	CASSLGATDTQYF
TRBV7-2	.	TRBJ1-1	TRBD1	TGTGCCAGCAGAATCCCGGACAGGGACACTGAAGCTTTCTTT	CASRIPDRDTEAFF
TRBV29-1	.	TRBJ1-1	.	TGCAGCGTCGGGAGAGGGGACACTGAAGCTTTCTTT	CSVGRGDTEAFF
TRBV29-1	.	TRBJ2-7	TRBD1	TGCAGCGTTGTCTACCCAGGGGGACCTGATGGCGAGCAGTACTTC	CSVVYPGGPDGEQYF
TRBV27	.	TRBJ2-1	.	TGTGCCAGCAATCCTACTAGGGGGTCCTACAATGAGCAGTTCTTC	CASNPTRGSYNEQFF
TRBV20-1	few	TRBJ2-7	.	TGCAGTGCTAGTGGTTCTGGCAGCTCCTACGAGCAGTACTTC	CSASGSGSSYEQYF
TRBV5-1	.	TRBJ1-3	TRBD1	TGCGCCAGCAGCTTGGGGACAGGGACTTCTGGAAACACCATATATTTT	CASSLGTGTSGNTIYF
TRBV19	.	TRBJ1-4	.	TGTGCCAGTACGGGACTCAATAATGAAAAACTGTTTTTT	CASTGLNNEKLFF
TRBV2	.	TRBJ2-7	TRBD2	TGTGCCAGCAGTGCTAGCGGGAGAACAGAGCAGTACTTC	CASSASGRTEQYF
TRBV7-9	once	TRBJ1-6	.	TGTGCCAGCAGCTTAGAGGGGGATTCACCCCTCCACTTT	CASSLEGDSPLHF
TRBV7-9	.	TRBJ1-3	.	TGTGCCAGCAGCTTAGGAGGGTCGGGAAACACCATATATTTT	CASSLGGSGNTIYF
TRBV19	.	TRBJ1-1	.	TGTGCCAGTACCAAAGCGGCGAGGATGAACACTGAAGCTTTCTTT	CASTKAARMNTEAFF
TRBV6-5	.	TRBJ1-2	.	TGTGCCAGCAGCTTCGGGATCTATGGCTACACCTTC	CASSFGIYGYTF
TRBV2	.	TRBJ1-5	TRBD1	TGTGCCAGCAGACCCGGGACAGGGAGGAATCAGCCCCAGCATTTT	CASRPGTGRNQPQHF
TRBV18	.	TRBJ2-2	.	TGTGCCAGCTCACCGGAGAGGAACACCGGGGAGCTGTTTTTT	CASSPERNTGELFF
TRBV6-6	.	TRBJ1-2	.	TGTGCCAGCAGTTACTCGCAGGAAGCCTATGGCTACACCTTC	CASSYSQEAYGYTF
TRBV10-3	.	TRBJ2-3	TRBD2	TGTGCCATCCTAGCGGGAGGCACAGATACGCAGTATTTT	CAILAGGTDTQYF
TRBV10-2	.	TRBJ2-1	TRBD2	TGCGCCAGCAGTGAGAGACTAGCGGGGGACAATGAGCAGTTCTTC	CASSERLAGDNEQFF
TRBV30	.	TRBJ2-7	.	TGTGCCTGGAGTGTCCGGTTGCAGCAGTACTTC	CAWSVRLQQYF
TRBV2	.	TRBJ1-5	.	TGTGCCAGCAGTGAAAGGGTCAGGGGTCAGCAGCCCCAGCATTTT	CASSERVRGQQPQHF
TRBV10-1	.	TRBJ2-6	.	TGCGCCAGCAGTTTAGACAGCTCTGGGGCCAACGTCCTGACTTTC	CASSLDSSGANVLTF
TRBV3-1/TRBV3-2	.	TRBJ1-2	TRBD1	TGTGCCAGCAGCCTTAGGGACAGGGTGGACTATGGCTACACCTTC	CASSLRDRVDYGYTF
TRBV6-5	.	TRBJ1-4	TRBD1	TGTGCCAGCAGTCAGACAGGGAATTATAATGAAAAACTGTTTTTT	CASSQTGNYNEKLFF
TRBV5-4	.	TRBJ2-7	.	TGTGCCAGCAGCTTGTGGGGGGAGTTCGAGCAGTACTTC	CASSLWGEFEQYF
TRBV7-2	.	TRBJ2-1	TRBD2	TGTGCCAGCAGCTTAATCGGGAGGGCCTTTTATGAGCAGTTCTTC	CASSLIGRAFYEQFF